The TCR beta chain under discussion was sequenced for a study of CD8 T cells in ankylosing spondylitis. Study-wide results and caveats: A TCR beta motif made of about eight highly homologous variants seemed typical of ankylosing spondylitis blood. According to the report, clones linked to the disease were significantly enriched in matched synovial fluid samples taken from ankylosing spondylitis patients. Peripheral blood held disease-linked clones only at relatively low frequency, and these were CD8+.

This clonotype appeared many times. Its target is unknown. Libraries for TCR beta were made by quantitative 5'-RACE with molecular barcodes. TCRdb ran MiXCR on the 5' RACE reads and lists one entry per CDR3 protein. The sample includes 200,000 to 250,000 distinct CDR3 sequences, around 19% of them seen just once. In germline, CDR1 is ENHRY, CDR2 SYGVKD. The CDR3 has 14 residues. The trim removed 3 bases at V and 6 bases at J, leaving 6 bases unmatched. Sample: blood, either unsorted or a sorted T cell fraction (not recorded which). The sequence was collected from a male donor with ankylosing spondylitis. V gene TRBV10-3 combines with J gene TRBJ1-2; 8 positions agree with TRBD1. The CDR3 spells CAISDVQGVDGYTF. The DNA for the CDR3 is TGTGCCATCAGTGACGTACAGGGGGTGGATGGCTACACCTTC.